This T cell receptor beta chain was sequenced during a study of control samples from healthy donors and cancer patients. Per the germline V gene, CDR1 is SGHTA and CDR2 is FQGNSA. The CDR3 sequence is 15 residues long. Between the trimmed V and J ends, which lost 7 bases and 9 bases, there was a span of 19 bases. Clones were read by immunoSEQ multiplex PCR, and TCRdb kept only the in-frame ones, dropping some. The top ten hold under 7% of the sample, which has approximately 30,000 clones, roughly 95% seen once. The chain is built from TRBV7-2 and TRBJ1-6, with D possibly matching TRBD1 (5 bases). Specimen: blood. The sequence came from a man aged 55 to 70 in good health. The chain's CDR3 is CASTSIGAKSSPLHF. CDR3 bases: TGTGCCAGCACCTCCATCGGGGCCAAAAGTTCACCCCTCCACTTT.